The entry below describes one TCR beta chain. Its antigen is as yet unknown. Germline V CDR1 and CDR2: SGHRS, YFSETQ. The ends were cut back, 7 bases at V and 5 bases at J, with 15 bases in the middle. The CDR3 is made up of 13 amino acids. A template switching step contributed a universal primer site, while unique molecular identifiers were present in the cDNA. Using its own MiXCR run on the 5' RACE reads, TCRdb lists one record per CDR3 protein. The table lists about 500,000 distinct CDR3 sequences, roughly 13% of them singletons. The source of the sample is a study of identical twins. Whole-study findings and limits: Invariant MAIT and iNKT cells are populations that could partly confound zero-insertion analyses. For cord blood, abundant beta clonotypes had fewer insertions, unlike memory repertoires, which showed none. The same donors were not followed; conclusions instead depended on cross-sectional statistical analysis.

The same data also went into a second study, on yellow fever vaccine responses in identical twins.

The chain recombines TRBV5-1 with TRBJ2-5, with D maybe TRBD1 (5 bases). The source of this sequence is a woman between 18 and 30 years old in good health. What was sequenced was CD4+ T cells sorted from blood. DNA of the CDR3: TGCGCCAGCGGTGCTCAGGGTTACGAGACCCAGTACTTC. Translating gives CASGAQGYETQYF.